This entry lists 32 T cell receptor beta chains sequenced from one sample in a study of blood T cells in healthy people across ages. Alongside a J-beta primer mix, a sample-barcoded 5' primer served in a second PCR lasting about 7 to 12 cycles. Via MiXCR, TCRdb re-called the 5' RACE reads, giving one row per CDR3 protein. The data show some 1.6 million distinct CDR3 sequences, almost 35% seen once. The sequenced sample consisted of blood. Source of these receptors: a young woman in good health.

The V gene is TRBV21-1, the J gene TRBJ2-1; TRBD1, the table's D call, lacks a check against the DNA. TRBV21-1 represents a pseudogene. This CDR3 is 14 amino acids long. The CDR3 protein is CASSLDRRDNEQFF. The CDR3 DNA reads TGTGCCAGCAGCCTCGACAGGCGTGACAATGAGCAGTTCTTC.

This clonotype was detected many times. The gene calls are TRBV29-1 and TRBJ2-5, with D perhaps TRBD2 (6 bases). V gave up 5 bases and J gave up 2 bases, with 12 bases separating them. The V gene's germline CDR1 is SQVTM and CDR2 ANQGSEA. CDR3 length: 13 residues. CDR3 DNA sequence: TGCAGCGTTAACGGGGGACGGCAAGAGACCCAGTACTTC. Amino acids: CSVNGGRQETQYF.

This clonotype has only one observation. The chain couples TRBV2 to TRBJ2-1; D tentatively reads TRBD1 or TRBD2 (5 bases each). The CDR3 has 14 amino acids. Germline values: CDR1 SNHLY, CDR2 FYNNEI. Trimming took off 8 bases at V and 2 bases at J, with 13 bases between the two ends. The CDR3 sequence: CASVSRGPYNEQFF. The DNA for the CDR3 is TGTGCCAGCGTGTCCCGGGGACCCTACAATGAGCAGTTCTTC.

J is TRBJ2-1 and V is TRBV2; TRBD2 might be the D (6 bases). This CDR3 is built from 16 residues. Trimming took off 4 bases at V and 7 bases at J, with 20 bases between the two ends. CDR1 and CDR2 from the germline V gene are SNHLY and FYNNEI. The DNA of the CDR3 is TGTGCCAGCAGTGGGGTTGGGGGGTGGGTAGATAATGAGCAGTTCTTC. Its translation is CASSGVGGWVDNEQFF.

The chain uses TRBV20-1 and TRBJ1-1, with D maybe TRBD1 (5 bases). Between the trimmed V and J ends, which lost 5 bases and 0 bases, there was a span of 13 bases. This CDR3 is built from 14 residues. Germline-derived CDR1 and CDR2 are DFQATT and SNEGSKA (reference sequence). The CDR3 nucleotides read TGCAGTGCTTCATCAGGGAGGGTGAACACTGAAGCTTTCTTT. This gives the protein CSASSGRVNTEAFF.

The V gene is TRBV20-1, the J gene TRBJ2-3; 13 bases are shared with TRBD2. With 6 bases clipped from V and 5 bases from J, the junction kept 11 bases outside the gene matches. This CDR3 is 16 amino acids long. CDR1 and CDR2 from the germline V gene are DFQATT and SNEGSKA (reference sequence). The CDR3 DNA sequence: TGCAGTGCCCTGACTAGCGGGGGGCCCTGGGTAGATACGCAGTATTTT. This translates into CSALTSGGPWVDTQYF.

V gene TRBV28 combines with J gene TRBJ1-5; no definite D call. Germline CDR1 reads MDHEN; CDR2 reads SYDVKM. This CDR3 comprises 16 residues. V was clipped by 2 bases and J by 2 bases, with 13 bases between them. This chain's CDR3 is CASSLNGPQGNQPQHF. CDR3 DNA: TGTGCCAGCAGTTTAAATGGGCCCCAGGGCAATCAGCCCCAGCATTTT.

Concerning this clonotype itself: A much bigger clone sits one base away, suggesting this may be a read error. The chain combines TRBV29-1 with TRBJ2-3, with a possible D match to TRBD2 (6 bases). This CDR3 is built from 13 residues. V lost 4 bases to trimming and J lost 4 bases, with 12 bases between them. Germline V lookup: CDR1 SQVTM, CDR2 ANQGSEA. DNA for the CDR3: TGCAGCGTTGTGCGGGGATGGCCAGATACGCAGTATTTT. Amino acids: CSVVRGWPDTQYF.

V and J are TRBV7-8 and TRBJ1-4; D is perhaps TRBD1 (6 bases). V lost 6 bases, J lost 6 bases, and 14 bases lay in between. The CDR3 covers 14 residues. Germline CDR1 reads SGHVS; CDR2 reads FQNEAQ. The CDR3 DNA reads TGTGCCAGCAGGAAACAGGGTACTGATGAAAAACTGTTTTTT. Residues: CASRKQGTDEKLFF.

This clonotype has more than one count but fewer than ten. One end of the junction does not line up with germline, which may come from a read error. CDR3 sequence (DNA): TGTACCATCAGTGAATATAGGGGGAATGAGCAGTTCTTC. Protein product: CTISEYRGNEQFF. The chain employs TRBV10-3 and TRBJ2-1; the D gene is possibly TRBD1 (6 bases). The CDR3 has 13 residues. Germline loops: CDR1 ENHRY, CDR2 SYGVKD.

The chain uses TRBV29-1 and TRBJ1-2, with no clear D. Trimming removed 7 bases at V and 4 bases at J, with 10 bases between. Germline V gene sequence: CDR1 SQVTM, CDR2 ANQGSEA. The CDR3 contains 11 residues. CDR3 amino acids: CSDRTLYGYTF. CDR3 sequence (DNA): TGCAGCGATCGGACTCTCTATGGCTACACCTTC.

A few counts support this clonotype. This chain joins TRBV5-1 and TRBJ2-4; 12 nucleotides agree with TRBD1. Germline V gives CDR1 SGHRS, CDR2 YFSETQ. J gave up 13 bases and V 4 bases, and 9 bases lay outside the gene matches. The CDR3 length is 14 residues. This CDR3 is CASSVGTGGNEQYF. The DNA of the CDR3 is TGCGCCAGCAGCGTGGGGACAGGGGGCAATGAGCAGTACTTC. The entire variable domain, with the rest obtained from reference TRBV5-1 and TRBJ2-4, is as follows: KAGVTQTPRYLIKTRGQQVTLSCSPISGHRSVSWYQQTPGQGLQFLFEYFSETQRNKGNFPGRFSGRQFSNSRSEMNVSTLELGDSALYLCASSVGTGGNEQYFGAGTRLSVL.

The J gene is TRBJ2-7, the V gene TRBV6-6; D gene ambiguous. Trimming removed 8 bases from V and 3 bases from J, with 8 bases in between. CDR1 is MNHNY, CDR2 SVGAGI, per germline (reference sequence). The CDR3 has 11 amino acids. CDR3 bases: TGTGCCAGCGGGCAGTTCTACGAGCAGTACTTC. Translated: CASGQFYEQYF.

The chain combines TRBV12-3 or TRBV12-4 with TRBJ2-5, with TRBD2 matching over 7 bases. J lost 4 bases, V lost 7 bases, and 9 bases had no gene match. This CDR3 contains 14 residues. The CDR3 DNA follows: TGTGCCAGCACCCTGCGGGGAGGGGTAGAGACCCAGTACTTC. This sequence encodes CASTLRGGVETQYF.

This clonotype has only a few counts. The V call is TRBV7-3, the J call TRBJ2-1, with D possibly being TRBD2 (6 bases). Germline-derived CDR1 and CDR2 are SGHTA and FQGTGA. V was cut by 4 bases and J by 3 bases, with 13 bases left in between. The CDR3 runs to 15 residues. CDR3 DNA: TGTGCCAGCAGCTCCACGGGACTCCACTACAATGAGCAGTTCTTC. Residues: CASSSTGLHYNEQFF.

A few counts support this clonotype. The chain's CDR3 is CASSEVGTAYGYTF. DNA for the CDR3: TGTGCCAGCTCAGAAGTAGGGACGGCTTATGGCTACACCTTC. The V call is TRBV25-1, the J call TRBJ1-2, with D tentatively TRBD1 (5 bases). CDR3 length: 14 amino acids. Trimming pared 8 bases from V and 5 bases from J, leaving 18 bases between. Germline CDR1 and CDR2: MGHDK and SYGVNS.

A note on this clonotype: The junction and the germline gene differ at one end; a read error may be behind it. The rearrangement joins TRBV9 to TRBJ2-5; the match to TRBD2 covers 10 bases. The J call may be in error: the DNA end matches TRBJ2-7 better. The germline V gene encodes CDR1 SGDLS and CDR2 YYNGEE. This CDR3 has 15 amino acids. Here the CDR3 DNA reads TGTGCCAACAGCCCCAGAGGGACTAGCGACTACGAGCAGTACTTC. This codes for CANSPRGTSDYEQYF.

This clonotype was counted a few times. The V call is TRBV10-1, the J call TRBJ1-2, with D hard to call. V was trimmed by 4 bases and J by 0 bases, leaving 6 bases between them. Germline lookup yields CDR1 WNHNN and CDR2 SYGVQD (reference sequence). The CDR3 is 13 residues long. The CDR3 is CASSADTNYGYTF. The CDR3, as DNA: TGCGCCAGCAGTGCCGATACTAACTATGGCTACACCTTC.

This clonotype came up many times. The V gene is TRBV6-1, the J gene TRBJ2-7; D not certain. CDR3 length: 16 amino acids. Trimming took off 1 base at V and 0 bases at J, with 13 bases between the two ends. Per germline, CDR1 MNHNS and CDR2 SASEGT. The CDR3 loop is CASSEEGLPFSYEQYF. CDR3 in DNA: TGTGCCAGCAGTGAAGAAGGTTTACCTTTCTCCTACGAGCAGTACTTC.

This clonotype was detected only a few times. V gene TRBV7-3 combines with J gene TRBJ2-1, with D possibly TRBD1 on 5 matching bases. Trimming took off 4 bases at V and 0 bases at J, with 13 bases between the two ends. This CDR3 is built from 16 residues. The germline gives CDR1 SGHTA, CDR2 FQGTGA. The CDR3 loop is CASSSPQGLSYNEQFF. CDR3 bases: TGTGCCAGCAGCTCGCCCCAGGGCCTCTCCTACAATGAGCAGTTCTTC.

The chain links TRBV4-2 to TRBJ2-6, with TRBD2 as a possible D gene (5 bases). The CDR3 is made up of 15 amino acids. Germline CDR1 reads LGHNA; CDR2 reads YNFKEQ. The V and J ends lost 7 bases and 0 bases respectively, with 10 bases between them. The CDR3 reads CASMNDYSGANVLTF. In nucleotides, the CDR3 is TGTGCCAGCATGAACGACTACTCTGGGGCCAACGTCCTGACTTTC.

The gene calls are TRBV11-2 and TRBJ2-7, with D unclear. CDR3 size: 15 residues. The germline gives CDR1 SGHAT, CDR2 FQNNGV. Trimming stripped 0 bases from V and 4 bases from J, with 13 bases between. The CDR3 reads CASSLERTVRYEQYF. The CDR3 DNA sequence: TGTGCCAGCAGCTTAGAGAGGACGGTCCGTTACGAGCAGTACTTC.

This clonotype was found a few times. V and J are TRBV20-1 and TRBJ2-1, with a tentative D call TRBD2 (6 bases). V lost 6 bases to trimming and J lost 7 bases, with 22 bases between them. Germline lookup yields CDR1 DFQATT and CDR2 SNEGSKA (reference sequence). This CDR3 comprises 15 residues. CDR3 sequence reads: CSAESNGLALNEQFF. In DNA form, the CDR3 reads TGCAGTGCAGAATCAAATGGGCTAGCGTTAAATGAGCAGTTCTTC.

The V gene is TRBV11-3, the J gene TRBJ2-7; D call uncertain. The CDR3 has 14 residues. In germline, CDR1 is SGHNT, CDR2 YENEEA. V was shortened by 4 bases and J by 9 bases, with 19 bases between the two germline ends. CDR3 sequence: CASSSGLASTGQYF. The CDR3 DNA reads as TGTGCCAGCAGCTCCGGTTTGGCTTCTACCGGGCAGTACTTC.

V usage is TRBV9 and J usage is TRBJ2-1; 10 bases align to TRBD1. Losses at the gene ends were 2 bases for V and 5 bases for J; bases not matched to a gene: 4. CDR1 is SGDLS and CDR2 is YYNGEE in the germline V gene. This CDR3 has 15 amino acids. CDR3 residues: CASSVRDRGDNEQFF. The CDR3 nucleotides are TGTGCCAGCAGCGTCCGGGACAGGGGTGACAATGAGCAGTTCTTC.

The chain recombines TRBV5-1 with TRBJ2-1; TRBD2 aligns across 12 bases. The CDR3 length is 14 residues. Losses at the gene ends were 3 bases for V and 7 bases for J; bases not matched to a gene: 2. CDR1 SGHRS and CDR2 YFSETQ come from the germline V gene. The CDR3 nucleotides are TGCGCCAGCAGCTACGGACTAGCGGGGAATGAGCAGTTCTTC. Translating it yields CASSYGLAGNEQFF.

The genes are TRBV5-1 and TRBJ1-2; no firm D call. The germline V and J ends were trimmed by 4 bases and 4 bases, with 11 bases remaining between them. CDR1 SGHRS and CDR2 YFSETQ come from the germline V gene. This CDR3 contains 13 residues. Written as DNA, the CDR3 is TGCGCCAGCAGCGTTGCAGGAAGCTATGGCTACACCTTC. Amino acid sequence: CASSVAGSYGYTF.

The table lists this clonotype with many counts. The rearrangement uses TRBV5-6 and TRBJ2-1, with a tentative D call TRBD1 (5 bases). Germline values: CDR1 SGHDT, CDR2 YYEEEE. Between the trimmed V and J ends, which lost 0 bases and 1 base, there was a span of 8 bases. There are 15 residues in the CDR3. In DNA form, the CDR3 reads TGTGCCAGCAGCTTGGCAGGGCATTCCTACAATGAGCAGTTCTTC. Its protein product is CASSLAGHSYNEQFF.

The chain employs TRBV20-1 and TRBJ2-7, with TRBD1 identical over 9 bases. Trimming at V came to 6 bases and at J to 4 bases, leaving 10 bases not matched to a gene. The CDR3 length is 14 residues. CDR1 is DFQATT, CDR2 SNEGSKA, per germline (reference sequence). The DNA of the CDR3 is TGCAGTGCAACGGGCACAGGGGGCATGTACGAGCAGTACTTC. Protein: CSATGTGGMYEQYF.

This clonotype was counted between two and nine times. The chain links TRBV18 to TRBJ2-5, with D perhaps matching TRBD1 or TRBD2 (5 bases each). The germline V and J ends were trimmed by 0 bases and 7 bases, with 9 bases remaining between them. Germline CDR1 reads KGHSH; CDR2 reads LQKENI. The CDR3 has 13 amino acids. The CDR3 DNA is TGTGCCAGCTCACCACCTGGGGCGGGGACCCAGTACTTC. This translates into CASSPPGAGTQYF.

This clonotype was detected many times. The rearrangement joins TRBV29-1 to TRBJ1-2; no reliable D call. From germline, CDR1 is SQVTM and CDR2 ANQGSEA. V was pared by 3 bases and J by 5 bases, with 16 bases between. CDR3 length: 14 residues. As DNA, the CDR3 is TGCAGCGTTGACCGGGTGCCAGATCCATATGGCTACACCTTC. Translation gives CSVDRVPDPYGYTF.

The chain couples TRBV4-1 to TRBJ2-1; D is unresolved. Trimming removed 2 bases at V and 8 bases at J, with 10 bases between. The CDR3 extends over 13 amino acids. Germline assignment: CDR1 MGHRA and CDR2 YSYEKL. CDR3 coding DNA: TGCGCCAGCAGCCAACTACAGCGCCATGAGCAGTTCTTC. This sequence encodes CASSQLQRHEQFF.